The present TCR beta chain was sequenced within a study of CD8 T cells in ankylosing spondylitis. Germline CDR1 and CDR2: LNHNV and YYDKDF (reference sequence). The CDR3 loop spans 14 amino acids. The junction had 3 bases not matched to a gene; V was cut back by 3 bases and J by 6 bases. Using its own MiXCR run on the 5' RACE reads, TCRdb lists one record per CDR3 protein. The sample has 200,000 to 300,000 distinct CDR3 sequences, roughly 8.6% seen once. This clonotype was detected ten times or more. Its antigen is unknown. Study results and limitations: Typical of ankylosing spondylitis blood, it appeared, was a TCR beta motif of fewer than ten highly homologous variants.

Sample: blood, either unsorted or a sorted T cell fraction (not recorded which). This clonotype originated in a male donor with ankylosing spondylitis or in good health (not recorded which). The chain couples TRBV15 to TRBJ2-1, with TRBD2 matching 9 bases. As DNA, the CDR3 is TGTGCCACCAGCAGGACTAGCGGAGGCAATGAGCAGTTCTTC. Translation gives CATSRTSGGNEQFF.